This T cell receptor (beta chain) was captured by sequencing in a study of blood T cell repertoires in COVID-19. Overall study context: In each case, the material was cDNA or gDNA derived from T cells, B-cell-depleted T cells, or PBMCs.

CDR1 and CDR2 from the germline V gene are SGHTA and FQGTGA. Unmatched junction bases numbered 4, after V lost 2 bases and J lost 5 bases. This CDR3 comprises 14 residues. Authors' methods: Amplification of reference gene primers was used by the study to estimate nucleated cell counts. The data were produced by immunoSEQ multiplex PCR, yet TCRdb's version contains in-frame clones alone and is incomplete. That table supplies the V and J calls and clone size; D and trimming were determined from the DNA. Of about 140,000 clones in the sample, around 88% are singletons; the top ten hold less than 2%. The receptor was derived from a woman in her sixties or seventies with acute or convalescent COVID-19. This chain connects TRBV7-3 to TRBJ2-3, with 7 bases fitting TRBD2. Sequences were obtained from peripheral blood. The CDR3 region is CASSLGSSGDTQYF. The CDR3 DNA reads as TGTGCCAGCAGCTTAGGGTCTAGCGGAGATACGCAGTATTTT.